This TCR beta chain comes out of a study of post-analysis software for immune sequencing data. Study details: The cohort encompassed relapsing-remitting, secondary progressive and progressive-relapsing multiple sclerosis disease courses.

The study, taken as a whole, reports: F-measure co-clustering was strong for batch-matched samples. Versus controls, multiple sclerosis patients showed significantly lower diversity (normalized Chao1). TRBV5-6, TRBV5-1 and TRBV20-1 were among four or five TRBV segments more frequent in patients than controls.

The library was made from cDNA and included unique molecular identifiers. TCRdb reanalysed the PCR reads using MiXCR and keeps one entry per CDR3 protein. The sample contains some 800,000 distinct CDR3 sequences, about half of which appear only once. The germline V gene encodes CDR1 SQVTM and CDR2 ANQGSEA. The CDR3 covers 13 residues. V was cut by 6 bases and J by 8 bases, with 16 bases left in between. Worth noting for this clonotype: Its antigen is still unknown.

This clonotype was obtained from a girl aged 10-17 years with multiple sclerosis. Sequencing input: blood. V usage is TRBV29-1 and J usage is TRBJ1-4; D not resolved. The CDR3 region has the DNA TGCAGCGTACGGTCCGGGGTCGGGGAAAAACTGTTTTTT. This encodes CSVRSGVGEKLFF.